This T cell receptor (beta chain) was sequenced during a study of T cells after yellow fever vaccination. Broader study findings: Weaker overall was a secondary response that nonetheless peaked faster, on day 5 versus 15.

TCRdb re-called the 5' RACE reads through MiXCR, storing one row per CDR3 protein. This sample carries about 350,000 distinct CDR3 sequences, 12% of them seen once, and the ten largest clones take 2.5% to 3.5%. A remark on this clonotype: The antigen remains unidentified.

This clonotype originated in a man between 18 and 29 years old who received the YFV17D yellow fever vaccine. The sample consisted of CD4+ T cells sorted from PBMCs, taken 15 days after the yellow fever booster vaccination.

The CDR3 nucleotides read TGTGCCAGCAGCTTAGAGAGGGGAGAGACCCAGTACTTC. It yields the protein CASSLERGETQYF. The V call is TRBV5-6, the J call TRBJ2-5; D could derive from TRBD1 or TRBD2 (5 bases each). CDR3 length: 13 residues. Germline-derived CDR1 and CDR2 are SGHDT and YYEEEE. V dropped 2 bases and J dropped 4 bases, with 9 bases sitting between them. Variable domain in full (rest from reference TRBV5-6 and TRBJ2-5): DAGVTQSPTHLIKTRGQQVTLRCSPKSGHDTVSWYQQALGQGPQFIFQYYEEEERQRGNFPDRFSGHQFPNYSSELNVNALLLGDSALYLCASSLERGETQYFGPGTRLLVL.